This T cell receptor beta chain originates from a study of radiation and T cells in renal cell carcinoma (dated by TCRdb to the early 2020s). About the investigation overall: The samples were drawn from a clinical trial, where primary renal cell carcinomas were treated with 15 Gy of stereotactic body radiation therapy and then removed by nephrectomy 4 weeks afterward. A total of 4,016,671 unique CDR3 nucleotide sequences, encoding 2.5 million to 3 million unique CDR3 amino acid sequences, were found across all 50 or so samples. TCR beta sequencing covered 50 to 55 samples in total, comprising some 26 tumors and approximately 27 peripheral blood samples. What the authors observed across the whole study: Tracking of blood repertoire dynamics stopped at around 4 weeks after treatment, with no follow-up past that point. Effects of radiation dose or scheduling on the TCR repertoire could not be addressed with the single-armed trial design. In blood, the top tumor clonotypes increased between baseline and 2 weeks post-radiation and then shrank by 4 weeks, which suggests that tumor-resident clones expanded only transiently. Because pretreatment tumor biopsies were not available, the study could not determine whether clonotypes were already present within the tumor at baseline.

Per the publication, the time point label means: baseline pretreatment blood. According to the study, the label for this sample's treatment or condition signals: 15 Gy SBRT to primary tumor, nephrectomy 4 weeks later. To track tumor-enriched clonotypes, serial peripheral blood was sampled from radiation-treated patients at baseline and at 2 weeks and 4 weeks after SBRT. All patients had renal cell carcinoma with clear cell pathology. The QIAamp DNA Blood Mini Kit (Qiagen) was used to prepare genomic DNA for TCR sequencing. Samples were included in the analyses only if all quality control checks were passed. Following the manufacturer's recommendations, the immunoSEQ kit was used to generate TCR beta libraries from genomic DNA. To prepare the libraries, a first multiplex PCR with proprietary primers was run, followed by a second PCR that added unique barcodes, and a bead cleanup was done after each round. Each sample batch included a kit-provided positive control reaction and a negative control reaction. The final libraries underwent checking on an Agilent 4200 TapeStation D1000 ScreenTape, volumetric pooling, and quantification by qPCR. Sequencing was performed on an Illumina NextSeq500 using a MidOutput 150-cycle cartridge, with 156 Read1 cycles, 15 Index1 cycles, and the kit custom primers. The pooled library was loaded at 0.85 to 1 pM, with a roughly 19% PhiX control spiked in. In the source study's methods: Vendor-processed data were analyzed in R, with a clonotype defined as all T cells sharing the same CDR3 nucleotide sequence. For clone abundance analyses, frequencies were normalized to the 10,000 most abundant clones per sample. Before analysis, public T cell clones were removed, and these numbered fewer than five per sample on average. An abundance difference of at least 32-fold between compartments was the criterion for calling clonotypes tumor-enriched or baseline blood-enriched. A beta-binomial differential abundance model was used to identify clonotypes that were expanded or contracted between blood time points. Similarity between tumor and blood repertoires was quantified using the Baroni-Urbani and Buser coefficient, and groups were compared with two-tailed Wilcoxon tests in R. As stored in TCRdb, this immuneACCESS dataset retains in-frame rearrangements with V and J assigned. A fraction of the clones does not appear; measured against another copy, unresolved V genes explain less than half of the discrepancy, and the remainder lacks a known reason. V, J and clone size are taken as reported in that table, and D and trimming were inferred from the DNA itself. Counted in this sample were 130,000 or so clones; around four fifths of them appeared once. Around 25% of the sample is in the top ten clones.

As to this clone: The clone's antigen remains unknown. No qualities accompany the bases; no much larger clone lies one base away.

The CDR3 measures 11 amino acids from cysteine to phenylalanine. Of all the DNA, just the CDR3 is kept, 33 bases in frame from base 1. The V end loses 5 bases and the J end loses 3 bases, and a stretch of 4 bases separates them. From the germline V gene, CDR1 is MGHDK and CDR2 is SYGVNS. This material consisted of blood, taken from a patient whose treatment included radiotherapy and nephrectomy. This clonotype originated in a woman between 45 and 65 years old with renal cell carcinoma. The chain is encoded by TRBV25-1 joined to TRBJ1-1; no D segment can be confidently identified. The nucleotide sequence is TGTGCCAGCAGTAGGTACACTGAAGCTTTCTTT. This yields the protein CASSRYTEAFF. The full variable domain, with segments outside the CDR3 supplied by the reference TRBV25-1 and TRBJ1-1 proteins, appears as EADIYQTPRYLVIGTGKKITLECSQTMGHDKMYWYQQDPGMELHLIHYSYGVNSTEKGDLSSESTVSRIRTEHFPLTLESARPSHTSQYLCASSRYTEAFFGQGTRLTVV.